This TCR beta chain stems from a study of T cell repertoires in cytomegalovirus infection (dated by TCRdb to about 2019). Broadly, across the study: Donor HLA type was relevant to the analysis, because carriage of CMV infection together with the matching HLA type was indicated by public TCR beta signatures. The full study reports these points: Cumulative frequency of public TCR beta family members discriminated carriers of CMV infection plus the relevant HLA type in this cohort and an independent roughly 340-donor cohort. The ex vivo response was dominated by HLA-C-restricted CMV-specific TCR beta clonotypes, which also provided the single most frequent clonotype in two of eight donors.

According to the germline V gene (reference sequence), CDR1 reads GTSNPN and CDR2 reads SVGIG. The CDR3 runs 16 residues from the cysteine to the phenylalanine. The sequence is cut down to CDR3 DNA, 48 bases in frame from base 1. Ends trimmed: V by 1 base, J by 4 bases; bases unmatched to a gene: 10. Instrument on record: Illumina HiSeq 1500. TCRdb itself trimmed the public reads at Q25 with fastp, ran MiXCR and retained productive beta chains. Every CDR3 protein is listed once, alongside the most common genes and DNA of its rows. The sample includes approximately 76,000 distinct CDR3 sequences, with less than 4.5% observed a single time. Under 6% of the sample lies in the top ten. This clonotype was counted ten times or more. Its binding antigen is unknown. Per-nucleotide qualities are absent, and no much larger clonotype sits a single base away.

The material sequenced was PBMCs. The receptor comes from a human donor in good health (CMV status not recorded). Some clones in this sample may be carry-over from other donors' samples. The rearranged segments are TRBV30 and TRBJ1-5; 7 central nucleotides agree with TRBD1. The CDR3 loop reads CAWSGRWTGVNQPQHF. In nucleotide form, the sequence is TGTGCCTGGAGTGGGAGGTGGACAGGAGTAAATCAGCCCCAGCATTTT.